This TCR beta chain was sequenced for a study of T cell repertoires in cytomegalovirus infection. The sample holds many counts of this clonotype. The antigen is not known. Trimming took 4 bases from V and 4 from J, leaving 23 bases between them. This CDR3 has 17 residues. Germline assignment: CDR1 DFQATT and CDR2 SNEGSKA (reference sequence). TCRdb re-called the reads through MiXCR, storing one row per CDR3 protein. The profile shows about 300,000 distinct CDR3 sequences, about a tenth of them singletons. Whole-study results and caveats: Clonotypes of TCR beta that were HLA-C-restricted and CMV-specific dominated the ex vivo response.

The sequenced sample consisted of PBMCs. This sequence joins TRBV20-1 and TRBJ2-1, with D possibly TRBD2 on 5 matching bases. The clonotype comes from a human donor in good health (CMV status not recorded). Some clones in this sample may be carry-over from other donors' samples. The CDR3: CSATDPLLRAVYNEQFF. The DNA of the CDR3 is TGCAGTGCTACGGATCCCCTATTGCGGGCGGTTTACAATGAGCAGTTCTTC.